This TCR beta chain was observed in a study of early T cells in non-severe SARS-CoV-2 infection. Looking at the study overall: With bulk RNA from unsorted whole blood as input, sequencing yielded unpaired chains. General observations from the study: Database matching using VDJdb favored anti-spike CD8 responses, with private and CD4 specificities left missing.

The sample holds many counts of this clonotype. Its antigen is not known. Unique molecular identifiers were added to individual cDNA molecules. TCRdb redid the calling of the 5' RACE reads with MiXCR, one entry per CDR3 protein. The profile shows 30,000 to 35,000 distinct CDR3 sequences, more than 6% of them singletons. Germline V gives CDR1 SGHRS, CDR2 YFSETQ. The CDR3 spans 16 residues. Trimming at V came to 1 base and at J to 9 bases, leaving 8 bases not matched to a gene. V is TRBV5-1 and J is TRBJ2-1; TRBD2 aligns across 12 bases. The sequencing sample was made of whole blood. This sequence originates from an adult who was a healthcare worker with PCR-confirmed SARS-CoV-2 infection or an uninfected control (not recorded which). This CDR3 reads CASSLLAGGSRGEQFF. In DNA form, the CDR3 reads TGCGCCAGCAGCTTGCTAGCGGGAGGGAGTAGGGGTGAGCAGTTCTTC.